Listed below are T cell receptor beta chains from one sample, sequenced in a study of CD8+ T cells in alopecia areata. Some clones are missing from TCRdb's copy, which holds only in-frame ones; the method was immunoSEQ multiplex PCR. The data show about 97,000 clones, roughly two fifths seen once. Specimen: CD4+ T cells sorted from blood. The receptors come from a human donor with alopecia areata. Both conserved end residues are part of each CDR3. The D gene is left open where the match is weak. Clone size is given for some rows only: seen once, a few or many times, or a class if the clone is expanded.

abundance: NA
j_gene: TRBJ1-1
d_gene: NA
v_gene: TRBV29-1
CDR3nt: TGCAGCGCCACTTGGGGGTCGGGGACTGAAGCTTTCTTT
CDR3aa: CSATWGSGTEAFF

abundance: NA
j_gene: TRBJ2-3
d_gene: NA
v_gene: TRBV29-1
CDR3nt: TGCAGCGTTGAAGGAGACCGACAGGTAGCCACAGATACGCAGTATTTT
CDR3aa: CSVEGDRQVATDTQYF

abundance: NA
j_gene: TRBJ1-1
d_gene: TRBD1
v_gene: TRBV29-1
CDR3nt: TGCAGCGTTGCAGGGGGCGCGGCGAACACTGAAGCTTTCTTT
CDR3aa: CSVAGGAANTEAFF

abundance: few
j_gene: TRBJ2-7
d_gene: NA
v_gene: TRBV28
CDR3nt: TGTGCCAGCAGGGGACTTGGGTCCTACGAGCAGTACTTC
CDR3aa: CASRGLGSYEQYF

abundance: NA
j_gene: TRBJ2-3
d_gene: TRBD1
v_gene: TRBV6-1
CDR3nt: TGTGCCAGCAGTGAAGCGGACAGGGTGAAGCAGTATTTT
CDR3aa: CASSEADRVKQYF

abundance: NA
j_gene: TRBJ2-3
d_gene: NA
v_gene: TRBV30
CDR3nt: TGTGCCTGGGGCGGGGCTCCCGGAGGCACAGATACGCAGTATTTT
CDR3aa: CAWGGAPGGTDTQYF

abundance: few
j_gene: TRBJ2-1
d_gene: NA
v_gene: TRBV29-1
CDR3nt: TGCAGCGTTGCCTGGTACAATGAGCAGTTCTTC
CDR3aa: CSVAWYNEQFF

abundance: few
j_gene: TRBJ2-7
d_gene: TRBD2
v_gene: TRBV30
CDR3nt: TGTGCCTGGAGAGTTCTGGCGGGAGGGCCAGAAGAGCAGTACTTC
CDR3aa: CAWRVLAGGPEEQYF

abundance: NA
j_gene: TRBJ2-7
d_gene: TRBD1
v_gene: TRBV5-1
CDR3nt: TGCGCCAGCAGTCTTGGGACAGGGGGCGAGCAGTACTTC
CDR3aa: CASSLGTGGEQYF

abundance: NA
j_gene: TRBJ2-5
d_gene: NA
v_gene: TRBV30
CDR3nt: TGTGCCTGGGCCTCCGGCTCTGGCCCAGAGACCCAGTACTTC
CDR3aa: CAWASGSGPETQYF

abundance: NA
j_gene: TRBJ2-1
d_gene: TRBD1
v_gene: TRBV5-5
CDR3nt: TGTGCCAGCAGCCCGACAGGGGGCGATTACAATGAGCAGTTCTTC
CDR3aa: CASSPTGGDYNEQFF

abundance: NA
j_gene: TRBJ1-2
d_gene: NA
v_gene: TRBV6-5
CDR3nt: TGTGCCAGCAGTTACTCGATTGGGGGGAACTATGACTACACCTTC
CDR3aa: CASSYSIGGNYDYTF

abundance: few
j_gene: TRBJ1-1
d_gene: NA
v_gene: TRBV19
CDR3nt: TGTGCCAGTAGTTCGACAGCTAACACTGAAGCTTTCTTT
CDR3aa: CASSSTANTEAFF

abundance: NA
j_gene: TRBJ1-5
d_gene: NA
v_gene: TRBV30
CDR3nt: TGTGCCTGGAGTGGGGATCGTCTAGGTTTGGGAAATCAGCCCCAGCATTTT
CDR3aa: CAWSGDRLGLGNQPQHF

abundance: NA
j_gene: TRBJ2-7
d_gene: NA
v_gene: TRBV29-1
CDR3nt: TGCAGCGTTGAAGGTAGGGGACCGAGCTCCTACGAGCAGTACTTC
CDR3aa: CSVEGRGPSSYEQYF

abundance: NA
j_gene: TRBJ1-1
d_gene: TRBD1
v_gene: TRBV29-1
CDR3nt: TGTAGCGTTGGGGACAGGGAGTACACTGAAGCTTTCTTT
CDR3aa: CSVGDREYTEAFF

abundance: NA
j_gene: TRBJ2-5
d_gene: NA
v_gene: TRBV25-1
CDR3nt: TGTGCCAGCAGTGCAGCGGAGAGTTTGCGGGGACAAGAGACCCAGTACTTC
CDR3aa: CASSAAESLRGQETQYF

abundance: NA
j_gene: TRBJ2-6
d_gene: NA
v_gene: TRBV30
CDR3nt: TGTGCCTGGAGTGGCGGGCGGAACTCTGGGGCCAACGTCCTGACTTTC
CDR3aa: CAWSGGRNSGANVLTF

abundance: NA
j_gene: TRBJ2-5
d_gene: TRBD2
v_gene: TRBV5-1
CDR3nt: TGCGCCAGCAGCTACGGCGGGAGGGTCGGAGAGACCCAGTACTTC
CDR3aa: CASSYGGRVGETQYF

abundance: NA
j_gene: TRBJ2-7
d_gene: NA
v_gene: TRBV4-3
CDR3nt: TGCGCCAGCAGCCAAAATCACGCACTCCCCTCCTACGAGCAGTACTTC
CDR3aa: CASSQNHALPSYEQYF

abundance: NA
j_gene: TRBJ2-4
d_gene: NA
v_gene: TRBV5-1
CDR3nt: TGCGCCAGCAGCTTGGTGGCAGGTATAGTCTCGAACATTCAGTACTTC
CDR3aa: CASSLVAGIVSNIQYF

abundance: NA
j_gene: TRBJ2-6
d_gene: NA
v_gene: TRBV7-9
CDR3nt: TGTGCCAGCAGCCTCGCGCCGACTGGGGCCAACGTCCTGACTTTC
CDR3aa: CASSLAPTGANVLTF

abundance: NA
j_gene: TRBJ2-2
d_gene: TRBD2
v_gene: TRBV4-3
CDR3nt: TGCGCCAGCAGCCAAGGGGTAGCGGGGGGAAAGAATACCGGGGAGCTGTTTTTT
CDR3aa: CASSQGVAGGKNTGELFF

abundance: NA
j_gene: TRBJ1-1
d_gene: NA
v_gene: TRBV30
CDR3nt: TGTGCCTGGAGTGTACTTAGGGGGGGCACTGAAGCTTTCTTT
CDR3aa: CAWSVLRGGTEAFF

abundance: few
j_gene: TRBJ1-1
d_gene: NA
v_gene: TRBV10-2
CDR3nt: TGCGCCAGCAAATCGACAGGGAACACTGAAGCTTTCTTT
CDR3aa: CASKSTGNTEAFF

abundance: few
j_gene: TRBJ2-3
d_gene: NA
v_gene: TRBV6-6
CDR3nt: TGTGCCACCCACAGGGGACTCTCAACAGATACGCAGTATTTT
CDR3aa: CATHRGLSTDTQYF

abundance: NA
j_gene: TRBJ2-3
d_gene: NA
v_gene: TRBV7-2
CDR3nt: TGTGCCAGCAGCTTAGTAGGTGGGGGGGCCTGGACAGATACGCAGTATTTT
CDR3aa: CASSLVGGGAWTDTQYF

abundance: NA
j_gene: TRBJ2-3
d_gene: TRBD1
v_gene: TRBV7-2
CDR3nt: TGTGCCAGCAGCTTAGGGGCCGGGACAGGGCCTATCCTTTTT
CDR3aa: CASSLGAGTGPILF

abundance: few
j_gene: TRBJ1-2
d_gene: TRBD1
v_gene: TRBV29-1
CDR3nt: TGCAGCGGGACAGGGGGCAATTATGGCTACACCTTC
CDR3aa: CSGTGGNYGYTF

abundance: NA
j_gene: TRBJ1-2
d_gene: NA
v_gene: TRBV18
CDR3nt: TGTGCCAGCTCACCCCAGGGATCAAAAAACTATGGCTACACCTTC
CDR3aa: CASSPQGSKNYGYTF

abundance: NA
j_gene: TRBJ1-5
d_gene: NA
v_gene: TRBV30
CDR3nt: TGTGCCTGGACGTTCGGACCGAATCAGCCCCAGCATTTT
CDR3aa: CAWTFGPNQPQHF

abundance: few
j_gene: TRBJ1-2
d_gene: TRBD1
v_gene: TRBV14
CDR3nt: TGTGCCAGCAGCCAAAGGACAGGGGGCGCGGGGGCCTATGGCTACACCTTC
CDR3aa: CASSQRTGGAGAYGYTF

abundance: NA
j_gene: TRBJ2-6
d_gene: NA
v_gene: TRBV28
CDR3nt: TGTGCCAGCAGTCTAACAGGGTCGGGGGCCAACGTCCTGACTTTC
CDR3aa: CASSLTGSGANVLTF

abundance: NA
j_gene: TRBJ1-5
d_gene: NA
v_gene: TRBV28
CDR3nt: TGTGCCAGCAGTTTATACGGCAGCGCACCCGGCAATCAGCCCCAGCATTTT
CDR3aa: CASSLYGSAPGNQPQHF

abundance: NA
j_gene: TRBJ2-7
d_gene: NA
v_gene: TRBV9
CDR3nt: TGTGCCAGCAGCGTAGGCAGAAATCCCTACGAGCAGTACTTC
CDR3aa: CASSVGRNPYEQYF

abundance: NA
j_gene: TRBJ1-5
d_gene: NA
v_gene: TRBV5-1
CDR3nt: TGCGCCAGCAGCTTGGACGGAAGGGCCCCTGATGGCAATCAGCCCCAGCATTTT
CDR3aa: CASSLDGRAPDGNQPQHF

abundance: NA
j_gene: TRBJ2-5
d_gene: TRBD1
v_gene: TRBV6-5
CDR3nt: TGTGCCAGCAGTTACCGAGGACAGGGGATAGAGACCCAGTACTTC
CDR3aa: CASSYRGQGIETQYF

abundance: NA
j_gene: TRBJ1-1
d_gene: NA
v_gene: TRBV29-1
CDR3nt: TGCAGCGTCGATCACAGAATGAACACTGAAGCTTTCTTT
CDR3aa: CSVDHRMNTEAFF

abundance: NA
j_gene: TRBJ2-7
d_gene: NA
v_gene: TRBV30
CDR3nt: TGTGCCTGGAGTGTAAGGCGGCTAGCGACGGCCGAGCAGTACTTC
CDR3aa: CAWSVRRLATAEQYF

abundance: NA
j_gene: TRBJ1-5
d_gene: TRBD1
v_gene: TRBV18
CDR3nt: TGTGCCAGCTCACCGACCGGGACAGTCAATCAGCCCCAGCATTTT
CDR3aa: CASSPTGTVNQPQHF

abundance: NA
j_gene: TRBJ2-7
d_gene: NA
v_gene: TRBV5-4
CDR3nt: TGTGCCAGCAGCTTGGGAGGATCCGGCTCCTACGAGCAGTACTTC
CDR3aa: CASSLGGSGSYEQYF

abundance: NA
j_gene: TRBJ2-1
d_gene: TRBD2
v_gene: TRBV5-1
CDR3nt: TGCGCCAGCAGCTCGACTAGCGGGAGGTCTAACTCCTACAATGAGCAGTTCTTC
CDR3aa: CASSSTSGRSNSYNEQFF

abundance: few
j_gene: TRBJ2-5
d_gene: NA
v_gene: TRBV28
CDR3nt: TGTGCCAGCAGTTTGGCGGGGCGGGTAGAGACCCAGTACTTC
CDR3aa: CASSLAGRVETQYF

abundance: NA
j_gene: TRBJ1-6
d_gene: NA
v_gene: TRBV27
CDR3nt: TGTGCCAGCAGTCCCCAAGGTCCGAGCAAGTCCTATAATTCACCCCTCCACTTT
CDR3aa: CASSPQGPSKSYNSPLHF

abundance: few
j_gene: TRBJ2-3
d_gene: NA
v_gene: TRBV5-1
CDR3nt: TGCGCCAGCAGCTTGGACGTGGGCACAGATACGCAGTATTTT
CDR3aa: CASSLDVGTDTQYF

abundance: NA
j_gene: TRBJ1-3
d_gene: TRBD1
v_gene: TRBV7-3
CDR3nt: TGTGCCAGCAGCATCGACAGGGGGCCTGGAAACACCATATATTTT
CDR3aa: CASSIDRGPGNTIYF

abundance: few
j_gene: TRBJ2-1
d_gene: TRBD2
v_gene: TRBV5-1
CDR3nt: TGCGCCAGCAGCTTGGGACCGACTACAGCTCAGCGGGAGGACTCCTACAATGAGCAGTTCTTC
CDR3aa: CASSLGPTTAQREDSYNEQFF

abundance: few
j_gene: TRBJ2-3
d_gene: TRBD2
v_gene: TRBV11-3
CDR3nt: TGTGCCAGCAGCCAGACATCTAGCGGGAGACATGTCACAGATACGCAGTATTTT
CDR3aa: CASSQTSSGRHVTDTQYF